This T cell receptor beta chain was sequenced for a study of blood T cell repertoires in COVID-19. Study information: Both acute and convalescent COVID-19 samples were obtained from the United States, Italy and Spain. T cells, B-cell-depleted T cells, or PBMCs supplied cDNA or gDNA.

In the original analysis: From reference gene primer amplification, estimates of nucleated cell counts were derived. The repertoire was sequenced with immunoSEQ multiplex PCR; TCRdb's copy has only in-frame clones and lacks some. The V and J calls and clone size come from that table; D and trimming were worked out from the DNA. The sample has around 700,000 clones; 75% to 90% are singletons. The table lists this clone with a count of one. Per germline, CDR1 SGHRS and CDR2 YFSETQ. The CDR3 has 14 residues. Trimming left V 2 bases short and J 2 bases short, with 10 bases between. The TCR comes from a woman aged 18-29 years with acute or convalescent COVID-19. Sequenced sample: peripheral blood. The rearrangement links TRBV5-1 to TRBJ1-1; no reliable D call. For the CDR3, the DNA is TGCGCCAGCAGCTTTTCGGGAGAAAACACTGAAGCTTTCTTT. This encodes CASSFSGENTEAFF. The entire variable domain, with the rest obtained from reference TRBV5-1 and TRBJ1-1, is as follows: KAGVTQTPRYLIKTRGQQVTLSCSPISGHRSVSWYQQTPGQGLQFLFEYFSETQRNKGNFPGRFSGRQFSNSRSEMNVSTLELGDSALYLCASSFSGENTEAFFGQGTRLTVV.